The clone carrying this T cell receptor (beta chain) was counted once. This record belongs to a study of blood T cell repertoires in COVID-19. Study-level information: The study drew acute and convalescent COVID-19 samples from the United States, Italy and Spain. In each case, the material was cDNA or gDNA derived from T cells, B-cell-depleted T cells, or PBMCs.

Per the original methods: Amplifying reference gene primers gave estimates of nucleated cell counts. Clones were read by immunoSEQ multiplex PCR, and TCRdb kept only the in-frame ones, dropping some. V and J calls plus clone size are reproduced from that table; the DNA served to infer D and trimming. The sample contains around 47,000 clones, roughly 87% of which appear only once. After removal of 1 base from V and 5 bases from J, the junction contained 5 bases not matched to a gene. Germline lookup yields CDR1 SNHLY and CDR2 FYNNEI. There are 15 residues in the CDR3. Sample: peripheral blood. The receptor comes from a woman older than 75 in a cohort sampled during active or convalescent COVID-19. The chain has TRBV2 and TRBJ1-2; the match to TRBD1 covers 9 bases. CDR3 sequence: CASSEEGTGLYGYTF. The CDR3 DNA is TGTGCCAGCAGTGAAGAGGGGACAGGGCTTTATGGCTACACCTTC.